This TCR beta chain was documented in a study of neurological immune-mediated disorders. 2 million unsorted PBMCs were stored in RNAlater at -80 °C before RNA extraction. TCRdb analysed the 5' RACE reads with MiXCR anew, one entry per CDR3 protein. The profile covers 60,000 to 85,000 distinct CDR3 sequences, with around 5% appearing a single time and about 2.2% taken by the ten largest. Study conclusions and caveats: No expanded-clone CDR3 amino acid sequence recurred across subjects, suggesting private TCR-beta repertoires.

J gave up 9 bases and V 2 bases, and 3 bases lay outside the gene matches. CDR1 and CDR2 (germline): MNHEY, SVGEGT. This CDR3 spans 13 amino acids. This clonotype was observed many times. The antigen remains undetermined. Sample: PBMCs. The chain links TRBV6-2 or TRBV6-3 to TRBJ2-1, with 8 bases fitting TRBD2. The sequence came from a woman in her 70s with multiple sclerosis. The CDR3 region has the DNA TGTGCCAGCAGTTACGGACTAGCCTCTGAGCAGTTCTTC. Protein: CASSYGLASEQFF.